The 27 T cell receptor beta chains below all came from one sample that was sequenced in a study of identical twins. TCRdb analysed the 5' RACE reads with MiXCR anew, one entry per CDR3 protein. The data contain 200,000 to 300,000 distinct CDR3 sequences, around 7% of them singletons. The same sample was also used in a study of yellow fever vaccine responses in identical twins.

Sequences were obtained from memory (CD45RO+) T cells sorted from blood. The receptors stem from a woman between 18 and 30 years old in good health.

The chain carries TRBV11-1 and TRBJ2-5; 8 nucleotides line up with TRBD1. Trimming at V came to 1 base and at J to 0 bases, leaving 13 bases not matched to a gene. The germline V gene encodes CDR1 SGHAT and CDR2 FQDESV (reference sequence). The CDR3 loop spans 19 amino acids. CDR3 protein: CASSLELTGVHRYQETQYF. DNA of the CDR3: TGTGCCAGCAGCTTAGAGCTGACAGGGGTTCATCGGTACCAAGAGACCCAGTACTTC.

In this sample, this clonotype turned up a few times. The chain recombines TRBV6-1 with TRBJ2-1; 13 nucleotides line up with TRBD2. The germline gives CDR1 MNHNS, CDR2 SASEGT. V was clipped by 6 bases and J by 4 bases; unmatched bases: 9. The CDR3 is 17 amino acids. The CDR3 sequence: CASRGTSGTAKYNEQFF. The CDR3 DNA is TGTGCCAGCAGAGGGACTAGCGGGACCGCGAAATACAATGAGCAGTTCTTC.

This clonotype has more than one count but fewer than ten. The CDR3 loop is CASSWGRISGANVLTF. The CDR3 DNA is TGCGCCAGCAGCTGGGGGAGGATCTCTGGGGCCAACGTCCTGACTTTC. The gene calls are TRBV5-1 and TRBJ2-6; D possibly corresponds to TRBD2 (6 bases). Germline V lookup: CDR1 SGHRS, CDR2 YFSETQ. Trimming removed 3 bases at V and 0 bases at J, with 10 bases between. The CDR3 runs 16 residues. Complete variable domain (other parts from reference TRBV5-1 and TRBJ2-6): KAGVTQTPRYLIKTRGQQVTLSCSPISGHRSVSWYQQTPGQGLQFLFEYFSETQRNKGNFPGRFSGRQFSNSRSEMNVSTLELGDSALYLCASSWGRISGANVLTFGAGSRLTVL.

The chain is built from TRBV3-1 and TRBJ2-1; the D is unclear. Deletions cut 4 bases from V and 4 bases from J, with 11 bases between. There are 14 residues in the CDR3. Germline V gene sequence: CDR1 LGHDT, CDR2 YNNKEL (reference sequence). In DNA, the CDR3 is TGTGCCAGCAGCCCCCCGGGCCTGTACAATGAGCAGTTCTTC. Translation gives CASSPPGLYNEQFF.

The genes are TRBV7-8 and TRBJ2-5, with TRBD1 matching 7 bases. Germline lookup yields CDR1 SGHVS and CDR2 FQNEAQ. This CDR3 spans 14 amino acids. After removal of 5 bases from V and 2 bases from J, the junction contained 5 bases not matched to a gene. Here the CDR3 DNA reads TGTGCCAGCAGCCTCCGGGACAGTCAAGAGACCCAGTACTTC. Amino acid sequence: CASSLRDSQETQYF.

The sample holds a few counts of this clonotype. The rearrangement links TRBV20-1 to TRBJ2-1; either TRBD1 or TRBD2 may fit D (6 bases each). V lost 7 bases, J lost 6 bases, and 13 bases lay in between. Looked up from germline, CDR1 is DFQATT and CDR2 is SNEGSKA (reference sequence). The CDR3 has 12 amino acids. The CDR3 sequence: CSVRGRLNEQFF. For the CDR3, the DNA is TGCAGTGTCCGGGGGCGCCTCAATGAGCAGTTCTTC.

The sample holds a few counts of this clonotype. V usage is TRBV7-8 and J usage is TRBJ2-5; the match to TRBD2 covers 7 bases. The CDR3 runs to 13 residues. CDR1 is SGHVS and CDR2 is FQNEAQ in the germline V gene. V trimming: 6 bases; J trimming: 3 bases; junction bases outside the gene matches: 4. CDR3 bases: TGTGCCAGCAGTGCTAGCGGTAAAGAGACCCAGTACTTC. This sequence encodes CASSASGKETQYF.

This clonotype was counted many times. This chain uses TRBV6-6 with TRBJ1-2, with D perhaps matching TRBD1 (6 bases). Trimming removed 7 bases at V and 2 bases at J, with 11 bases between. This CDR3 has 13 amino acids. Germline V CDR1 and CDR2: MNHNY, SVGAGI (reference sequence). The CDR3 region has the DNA TGTGCCAGCACTACCGGGGGCAACTATGGCTACACCTTC. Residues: CASTTGGNYGYTF.

CDR3 bases: TGTGCCAGCAGTTTTCAGGGGGTCGGCTATGGCTACACCTTC. Protein sequence: CASSFQGVGYGYTF. The rearrangement uses TRBV12-3 or TRBV12-4 and TRBJ1-2; 7 bases are a match to TRBD1. The junction had 5 bases not matched to a gene; V was cut back by 3 bases and J by 4 bases. The CDR3 is 14 residues long.

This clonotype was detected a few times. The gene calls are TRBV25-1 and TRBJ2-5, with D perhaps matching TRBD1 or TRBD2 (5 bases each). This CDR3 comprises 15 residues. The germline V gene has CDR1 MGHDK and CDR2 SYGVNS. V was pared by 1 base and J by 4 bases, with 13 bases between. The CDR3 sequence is CASSELGAGTETQYF. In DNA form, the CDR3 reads TGTGCCAGCAGTGAATTAGGGGCAGGGACAGAGACCCAGTACTTC.

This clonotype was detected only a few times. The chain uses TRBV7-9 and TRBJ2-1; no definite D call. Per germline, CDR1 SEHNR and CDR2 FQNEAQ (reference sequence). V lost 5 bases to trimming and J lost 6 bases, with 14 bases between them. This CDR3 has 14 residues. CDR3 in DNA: TGTGCCAGCAGCGGAACCCCCATCGCCAATGAGCAGTTCTTC. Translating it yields CASSGTPIANEQFF.

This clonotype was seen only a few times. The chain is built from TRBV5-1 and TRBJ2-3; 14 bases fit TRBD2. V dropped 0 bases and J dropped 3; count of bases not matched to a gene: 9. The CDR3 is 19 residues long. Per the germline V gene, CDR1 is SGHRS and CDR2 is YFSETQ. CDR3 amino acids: CASSLVGLAGVQGTDTQYF. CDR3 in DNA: TGCGCCAGCAGCTTGGTGGGACTAGCGGGAGTTCAGGGTACAGATACGCAGTATTTT. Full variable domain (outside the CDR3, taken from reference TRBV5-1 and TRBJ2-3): KAGVTQTPRYLIKTRGQQVTLSCSPISGHRSVSWYQQTPGQGLQFLFEYFSETQRNKGNFPGRFSGRQFSNSRSEMNVSTLELGDSALYLCASSLVGLAGVQGTDTQYFGPGTRLTVL.

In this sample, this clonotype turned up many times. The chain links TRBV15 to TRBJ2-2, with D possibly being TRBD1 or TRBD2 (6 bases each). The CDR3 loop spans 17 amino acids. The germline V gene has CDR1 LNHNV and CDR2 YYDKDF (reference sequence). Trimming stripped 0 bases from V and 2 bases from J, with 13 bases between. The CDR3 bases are TGTGCCACCAGCAGAGACTACCCGGGGGCCAACACCGGGGAGCTGTTTTTT. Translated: CATSRDYPGANTGELFF.

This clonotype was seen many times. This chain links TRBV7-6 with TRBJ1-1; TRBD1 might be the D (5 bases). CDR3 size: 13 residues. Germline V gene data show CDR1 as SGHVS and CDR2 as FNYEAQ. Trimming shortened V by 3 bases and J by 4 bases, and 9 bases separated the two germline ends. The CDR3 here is CASSFGDRTEAFF. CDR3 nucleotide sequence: TGTGCCAGCAGCTTTGGGGACCGCACTGAAGCTTTCTTT.

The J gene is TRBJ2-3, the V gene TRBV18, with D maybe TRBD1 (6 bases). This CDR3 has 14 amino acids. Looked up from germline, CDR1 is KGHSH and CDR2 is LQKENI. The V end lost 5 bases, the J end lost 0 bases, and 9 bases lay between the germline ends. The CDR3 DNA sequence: TGTGCCAGCTCATCAGGGGTCAGCACAGATACGCAGTATTTT. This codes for CASSSGVSTDTQYF.

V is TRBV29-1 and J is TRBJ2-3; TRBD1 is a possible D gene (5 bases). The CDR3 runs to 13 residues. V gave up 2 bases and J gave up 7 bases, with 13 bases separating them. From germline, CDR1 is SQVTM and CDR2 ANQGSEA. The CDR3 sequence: CSVEPQGGNTQYF. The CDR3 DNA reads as TGCAGCGTTGAACCCCAGGGTGGAAATACGCAGTATTTT.

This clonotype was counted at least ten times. The CDR3, as DNA: TGTGCCATCAGTGAACCAACGACAGGAAGTGAAGCTTTCTTT. Its protein product is CAISEPTTGSEAFF. V usage is TRBV10-3 and J usage is TRBJ1-1; possible D gene TRBD1, 6 bases. This CDR3 contains 14 residues. CDR1 and CDR2 (germline): ENHRY, SYGVKD. Trimming pared 3 bases from V and 7 bases from J, leaving 15 bases between.

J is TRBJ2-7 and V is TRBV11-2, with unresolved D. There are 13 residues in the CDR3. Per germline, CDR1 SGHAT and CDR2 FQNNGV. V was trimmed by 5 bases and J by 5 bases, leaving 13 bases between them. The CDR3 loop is CASSPRWKDEQYF. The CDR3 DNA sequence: TGTGCCAGCAGCCCCAGGTGGAAAGACGAGCAGTACTTC.

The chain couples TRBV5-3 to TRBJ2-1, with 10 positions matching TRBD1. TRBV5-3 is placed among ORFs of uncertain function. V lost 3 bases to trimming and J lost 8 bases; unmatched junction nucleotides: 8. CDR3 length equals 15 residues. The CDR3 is CARSSQTTGGDEQFF. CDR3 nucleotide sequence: TGTGCCAGAAGCTCCCAAACGACAGGGGGCGATGAGCAGTTCTTC.

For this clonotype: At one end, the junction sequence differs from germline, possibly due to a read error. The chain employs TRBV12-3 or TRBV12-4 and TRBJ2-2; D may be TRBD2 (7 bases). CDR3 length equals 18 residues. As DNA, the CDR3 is TGTGCCATCAGTTTAGGGGGGGGTATAGGGGTGAACACCGGGGAGCTGTTTTTT. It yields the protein CAISLGGGIGVNTGELFF.

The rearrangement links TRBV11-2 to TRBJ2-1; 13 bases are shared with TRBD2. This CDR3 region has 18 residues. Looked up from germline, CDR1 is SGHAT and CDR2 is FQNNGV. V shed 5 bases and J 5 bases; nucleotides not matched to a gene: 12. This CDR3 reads CASSPLTSGGAVNNEQFF. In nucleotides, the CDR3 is TGTGCCAGCAGCCCCCTCACTAGCGGGGGGGCCGTCAACAATGAGCAGTTCTTC.

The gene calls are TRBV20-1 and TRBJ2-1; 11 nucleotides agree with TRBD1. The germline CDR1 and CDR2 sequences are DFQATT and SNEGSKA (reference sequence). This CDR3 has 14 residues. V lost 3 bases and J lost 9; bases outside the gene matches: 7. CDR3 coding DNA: TGCAGTGCTAGGCGGGACAGGGGGGGAAGTGAGCAGTTCTTC. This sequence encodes CSARRDRGGSEQFF.

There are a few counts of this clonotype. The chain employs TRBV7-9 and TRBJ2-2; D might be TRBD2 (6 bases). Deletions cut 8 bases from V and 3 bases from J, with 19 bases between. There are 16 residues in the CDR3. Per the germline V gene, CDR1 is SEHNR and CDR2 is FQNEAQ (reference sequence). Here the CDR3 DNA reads TGTGCCAGCTCCCCGCAGTCCAAGCGGGACACCGGGGAGCTGTTTTTT. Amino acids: CASSPQSKRDTGELFF.

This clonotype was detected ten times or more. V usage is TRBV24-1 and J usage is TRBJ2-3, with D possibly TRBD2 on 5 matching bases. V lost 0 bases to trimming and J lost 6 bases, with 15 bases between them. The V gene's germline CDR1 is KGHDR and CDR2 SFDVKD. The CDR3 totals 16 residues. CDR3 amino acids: CATSDLAFGGTDTQYF. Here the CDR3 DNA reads TGTGCCACCAGTGATTTGGCTTTTGGAGGTACCGATACGCAGTATTTT.

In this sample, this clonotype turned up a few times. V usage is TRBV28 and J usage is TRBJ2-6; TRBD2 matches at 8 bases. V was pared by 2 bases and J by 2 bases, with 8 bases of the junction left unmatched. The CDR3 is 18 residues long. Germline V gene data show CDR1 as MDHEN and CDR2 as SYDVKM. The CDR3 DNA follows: TGTGCCAGCAGTTTAAGTACGTTCGGGGGGGCTGGGGCCAACGTCCTGACTTTC. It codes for CASSLSTFGGAGANVLTF.

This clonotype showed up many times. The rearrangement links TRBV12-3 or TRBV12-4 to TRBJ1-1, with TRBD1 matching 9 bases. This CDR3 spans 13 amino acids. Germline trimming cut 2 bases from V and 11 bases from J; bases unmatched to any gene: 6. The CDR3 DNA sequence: TGTGCCAGCAGTTTAATTAGGGGACAGGGTGCTTTCTTT. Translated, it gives CASSLIRGQGAFF.

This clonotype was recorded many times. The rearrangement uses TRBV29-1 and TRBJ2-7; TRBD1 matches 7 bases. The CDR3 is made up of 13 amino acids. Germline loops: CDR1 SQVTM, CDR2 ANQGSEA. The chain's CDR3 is CSYMGQSFDEQYF. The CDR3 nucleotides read TGCAGTTACATGGGACAGTCCTTTGACGAGCAGTACTTC.